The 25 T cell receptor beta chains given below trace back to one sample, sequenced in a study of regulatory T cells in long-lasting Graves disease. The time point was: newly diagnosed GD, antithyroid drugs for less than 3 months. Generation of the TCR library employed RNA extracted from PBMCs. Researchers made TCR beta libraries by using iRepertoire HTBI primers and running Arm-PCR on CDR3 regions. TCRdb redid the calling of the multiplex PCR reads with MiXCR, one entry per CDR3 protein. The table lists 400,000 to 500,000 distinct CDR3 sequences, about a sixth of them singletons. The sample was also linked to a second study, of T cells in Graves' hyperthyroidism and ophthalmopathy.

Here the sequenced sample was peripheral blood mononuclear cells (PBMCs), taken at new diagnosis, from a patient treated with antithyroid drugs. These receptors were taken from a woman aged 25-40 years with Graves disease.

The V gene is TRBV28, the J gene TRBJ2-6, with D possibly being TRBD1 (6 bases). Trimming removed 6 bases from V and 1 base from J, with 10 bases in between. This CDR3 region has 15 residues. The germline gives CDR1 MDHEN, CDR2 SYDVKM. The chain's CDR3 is CASRQGPSGANVLTF. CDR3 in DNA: TGTGCCAGCAGACAGGGCCCGTCTGGGGCCAACGTCCTGACTTTC.

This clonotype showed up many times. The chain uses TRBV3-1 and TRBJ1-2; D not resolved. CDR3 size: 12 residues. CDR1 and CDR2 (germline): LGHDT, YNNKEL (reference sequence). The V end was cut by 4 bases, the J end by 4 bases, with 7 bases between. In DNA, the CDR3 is TGTGCCAGCAGCCCGGAGGGCTATGGCTACACCTTC. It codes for CASSPEGYGYTF.

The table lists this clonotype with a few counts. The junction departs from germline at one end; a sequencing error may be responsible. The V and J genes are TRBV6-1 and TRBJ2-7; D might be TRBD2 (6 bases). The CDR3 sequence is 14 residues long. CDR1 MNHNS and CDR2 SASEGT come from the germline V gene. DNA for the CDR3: TGTGCCAGACCTCGGGAGCAGTCTTTCCCCAATTTTAGCTTC. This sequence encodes CARPREQSFPNFSF.

CDR3 protein: CASSEPGKTEAFF. The CDR3 bases are TGCGCCAGCAGTGAGCCGGGGAAGACTGAAGCTTTCTTT. V and J are TRBV10-1 and TRBJ1-1; D uncertain. Germline V lookup: CDR1 WNHNN, CDR2 SYGVQD (reference sequence). V was clipped by 2 bases and J by 5 bases, with 9 bases between them. This CDR3 is 13 amino acids long.

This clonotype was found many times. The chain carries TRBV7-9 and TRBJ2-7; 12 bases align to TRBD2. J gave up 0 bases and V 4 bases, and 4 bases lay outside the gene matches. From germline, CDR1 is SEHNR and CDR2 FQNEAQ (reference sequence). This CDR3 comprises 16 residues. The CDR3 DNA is TGTGCCAGCAGCTCTAGGACTAGCGGGGCCTCCTACGAGCAGTACTTC. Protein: CASSSRTSGASYEQYF.

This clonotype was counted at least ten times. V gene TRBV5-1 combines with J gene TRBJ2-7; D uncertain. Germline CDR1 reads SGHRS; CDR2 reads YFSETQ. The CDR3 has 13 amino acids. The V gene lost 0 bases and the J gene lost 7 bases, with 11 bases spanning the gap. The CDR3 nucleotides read TGCGCCAGCAGCTTGGACAAGCTGGGGGAGCAGTACTTC. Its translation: CASSLDKLGEQYF.

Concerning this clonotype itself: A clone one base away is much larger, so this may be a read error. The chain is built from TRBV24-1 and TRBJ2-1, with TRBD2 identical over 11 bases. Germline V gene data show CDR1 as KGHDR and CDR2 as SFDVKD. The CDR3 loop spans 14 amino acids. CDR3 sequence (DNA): TGTGTCACCCGGGGAACTAGCGGGAGAGAGGGGCAGTTCTTC. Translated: CVTRGTSGREGQFF.

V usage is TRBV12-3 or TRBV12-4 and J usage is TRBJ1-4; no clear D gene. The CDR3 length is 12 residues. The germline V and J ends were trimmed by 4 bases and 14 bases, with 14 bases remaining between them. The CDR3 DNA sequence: TGTGCCAGCAGTTGGACCTCTCGAGGGCTGTTTTTT. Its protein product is CASSWTSRGLFF.

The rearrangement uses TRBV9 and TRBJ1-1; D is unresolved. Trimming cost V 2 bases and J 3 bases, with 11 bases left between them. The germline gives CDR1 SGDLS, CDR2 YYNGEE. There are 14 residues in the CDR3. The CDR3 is CASSVGLGDTEAFF. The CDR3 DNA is TGTGCCAGCAGCGTTGGCCTCGGGGACACTGAAGCTTTCTTT.

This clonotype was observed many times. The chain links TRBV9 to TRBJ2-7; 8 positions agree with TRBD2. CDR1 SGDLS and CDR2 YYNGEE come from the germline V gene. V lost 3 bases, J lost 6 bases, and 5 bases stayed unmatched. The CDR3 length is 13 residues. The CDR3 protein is CASSAGLAGEQYF. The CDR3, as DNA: TGTGCCAGCAGCGCCGGACTAGCTGGCGAGCAGTACTTC. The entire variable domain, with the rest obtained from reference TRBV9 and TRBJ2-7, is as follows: DSGVTQTPKHLITATGQRVTLRCSPRSGDLSVYWYQQSLDQGLQFLIQYYNGEERAKGNILERFSAQQFPDLHSELNLSSLELGDSALYFCASSAGLAGEQYFGPGTRLTVT.

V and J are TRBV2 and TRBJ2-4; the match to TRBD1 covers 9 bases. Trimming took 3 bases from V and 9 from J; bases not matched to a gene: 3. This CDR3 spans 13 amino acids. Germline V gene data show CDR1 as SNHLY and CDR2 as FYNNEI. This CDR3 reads CASSEDRGGIQYF. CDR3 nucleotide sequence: TGTGCCAGCAGTGAGGACAGGGGAGGCATTCAGTACTTC. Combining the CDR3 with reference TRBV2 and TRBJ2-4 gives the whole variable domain EPEVTQTPSHQVTQMGQEVILRCVPISNHLYFYWYRQILGQKVEFLVSFYNNEISEKSEIFDDQFSVERPDGSNFTLKIRSTKLEDSAMYFCASSEDRGGIQYFGAGTRLSVL.

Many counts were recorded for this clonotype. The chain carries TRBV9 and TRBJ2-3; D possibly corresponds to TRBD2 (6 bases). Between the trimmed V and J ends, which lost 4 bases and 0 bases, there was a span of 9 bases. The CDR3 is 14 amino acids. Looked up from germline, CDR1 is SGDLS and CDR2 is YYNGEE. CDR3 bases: TGTGCCAGCAGCAGGGGACTCAGCACAGATACGCAGTATTTT. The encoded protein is CASSRGLSTDTQYF.

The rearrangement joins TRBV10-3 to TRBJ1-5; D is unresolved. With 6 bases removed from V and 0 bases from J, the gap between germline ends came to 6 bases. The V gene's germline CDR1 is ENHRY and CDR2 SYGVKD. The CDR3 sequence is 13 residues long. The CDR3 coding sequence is TGTGCCATCAGCACAAATAGCAATCAGCCCCAGCATTTT. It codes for CAISTNSNQPQHF.

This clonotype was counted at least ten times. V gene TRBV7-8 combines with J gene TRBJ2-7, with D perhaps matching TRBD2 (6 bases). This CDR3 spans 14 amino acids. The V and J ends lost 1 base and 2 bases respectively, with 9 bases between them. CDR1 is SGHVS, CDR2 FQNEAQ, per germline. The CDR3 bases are TGTGCCAGCAGCTTAGTCGGGGGTCCCTACGAGCAGTACTTC. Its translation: CASSLVGGPYEQYF.

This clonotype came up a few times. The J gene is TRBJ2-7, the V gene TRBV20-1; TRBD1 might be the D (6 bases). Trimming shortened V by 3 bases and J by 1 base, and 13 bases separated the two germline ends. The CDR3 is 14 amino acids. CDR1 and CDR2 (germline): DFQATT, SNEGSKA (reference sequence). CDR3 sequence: CSASPQTGSYEQYF. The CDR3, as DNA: TGCAGTGCTAGTCCCCAGACAGGTTCCTACGAGCAGTACTTC.

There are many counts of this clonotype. CDR3 nucleotide sequence: TGTGCCAGCAGTACACATCCAGGGGACCTAGCCAAAAACATTCAGTACTTC. Residues: CASSTHPGDLAKNIQYF. The chain recombines TRBV6-1 with TRBJ2-4; tentatively, D is TRBD1 (6 bases). The CDR3 covers 17 residues. Deletions cut 5 bases from V and 0 bases from J, with 17 bases between. CDR1 is MNHNS and CDR2 is SASEGT in the germline V gene.

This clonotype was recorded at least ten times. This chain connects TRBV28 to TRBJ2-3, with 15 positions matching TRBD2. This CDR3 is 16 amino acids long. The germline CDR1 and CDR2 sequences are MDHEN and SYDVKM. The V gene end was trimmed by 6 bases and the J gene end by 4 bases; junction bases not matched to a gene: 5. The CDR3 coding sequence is TGTGCCAGCAGAAGGACTAGCGGGAGGGCTGCAGATACGCAGTATTTT. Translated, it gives CASRRTSGRAADTQYF. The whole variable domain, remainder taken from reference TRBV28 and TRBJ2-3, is DVKVTQSSRYLVKRTGEKVFLECVQDMDHENMFWYRQDPGLGLRLIYFSYDVKMKEKGDIPEGYSVSREKKERFSLILESASTNQTSMYLCASRRTSGRAADTQYFGPGTRLTVL.

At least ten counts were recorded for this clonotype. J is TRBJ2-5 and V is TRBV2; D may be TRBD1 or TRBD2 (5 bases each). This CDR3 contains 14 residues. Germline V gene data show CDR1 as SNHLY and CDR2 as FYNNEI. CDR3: CAIPPQRGRETQYF. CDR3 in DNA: TGTGCGATCCCCCCCCAGAGGGGTCGAGAGACCCAGTACTTC.

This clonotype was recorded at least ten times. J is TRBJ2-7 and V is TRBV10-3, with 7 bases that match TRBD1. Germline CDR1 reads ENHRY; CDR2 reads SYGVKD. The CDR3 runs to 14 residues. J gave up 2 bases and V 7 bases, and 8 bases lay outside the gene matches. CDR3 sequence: CAINPGTETYEQYF. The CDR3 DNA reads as TGTGCCATCAACCCGGGGACAGAAACCTACGAGCAGTACTTC.

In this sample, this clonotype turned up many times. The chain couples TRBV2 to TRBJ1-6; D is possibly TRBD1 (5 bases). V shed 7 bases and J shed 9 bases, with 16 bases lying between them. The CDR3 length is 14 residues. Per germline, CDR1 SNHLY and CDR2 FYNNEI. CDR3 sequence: CASTQGEGGSPLHF. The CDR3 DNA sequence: TGTGCCAGCACCCAAGGGGAAGGAGGTTCACCCCTCCACTTT.

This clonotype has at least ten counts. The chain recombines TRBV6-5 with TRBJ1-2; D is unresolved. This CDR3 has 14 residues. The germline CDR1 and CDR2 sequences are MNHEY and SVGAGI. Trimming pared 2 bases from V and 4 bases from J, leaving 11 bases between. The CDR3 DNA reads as TGTGCCAGCAGTTACGGAAGGAGGACCTATGGCTACACCTTC. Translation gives CASSYGRRTYGYTF.

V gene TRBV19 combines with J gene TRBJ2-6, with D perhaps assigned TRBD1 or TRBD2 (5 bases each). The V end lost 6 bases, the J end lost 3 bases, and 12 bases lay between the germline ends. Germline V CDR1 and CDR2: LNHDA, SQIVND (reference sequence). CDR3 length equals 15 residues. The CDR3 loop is CASRRRGDGANVLTF. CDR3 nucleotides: TGTGCCAGTAGGAGGAGAGGGGATGGGGCCAACGTCCTGACTTTC.

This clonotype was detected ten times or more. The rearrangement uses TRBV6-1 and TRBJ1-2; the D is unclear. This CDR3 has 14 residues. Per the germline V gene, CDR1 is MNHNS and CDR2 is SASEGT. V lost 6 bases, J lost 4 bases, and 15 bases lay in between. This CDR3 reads CASSSGRSGYGYTF. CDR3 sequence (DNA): TGTGCCAGCAGCTCCGGACGAAGTGGCTATGGCTACACCTTC.

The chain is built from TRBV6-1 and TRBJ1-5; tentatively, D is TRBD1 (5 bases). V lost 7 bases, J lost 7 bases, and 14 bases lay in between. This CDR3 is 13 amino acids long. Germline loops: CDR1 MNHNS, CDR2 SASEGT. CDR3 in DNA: TGTGCCAGCATCCCCAACCGGGGGCAGCCCCAGCATTTT. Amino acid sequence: CASIPNRGQPQHF.

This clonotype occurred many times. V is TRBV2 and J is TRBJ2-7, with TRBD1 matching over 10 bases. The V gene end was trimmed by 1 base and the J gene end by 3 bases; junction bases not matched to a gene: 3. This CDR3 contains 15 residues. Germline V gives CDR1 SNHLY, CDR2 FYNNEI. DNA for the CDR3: TGTGCCAGCAGTGAAGGAGGACAGGGGGGCTACGAGCAGTACTTC. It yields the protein CASSEGGQGGYEQYF.